Presented here are 25 T cell receptor beta chains from one specimen sequenced in a study of shared clonotypes between healthy human individuals. Assay: immunoSEQ multiplex PCR; the TCRdb copy retains only in-frame clones and omits some. The sample has some 1 million clones; approximately 76% are singletons. Input material: memory CD4+ T cells sorted from blood. Specified subset: CD45RA-negative fraction. The receptor source for this set is a man between 18 and 29 years old in good health.

This clone appeared once. This rearrangement joins TRBV2 to TRBJ2-4; D unclear. The V end lost 11 bases, the J end lost 4 bases, and 15 bases lay between the germline ends. Germline V gene data show CDR1 as SNHLY and CDR2 as FYNNEI. This CDR3 has 13 residues. CDR3 region: CASRARNKNIQYF. The CDR3 DNA follows: TGTGCCTCACGGGCACGGAATAAAAACATTCAGTACTTC.

The V call is TRBV27, the J call TRBJ1-2, with 7 bases matching TRBD1. Germline V gives CDR1 MNHEY, CDR2 SMNVEV (reference sequence). This CDR3 has 15 residues. With 4 bases clipped from V and 4 bases from J, the junction kept 9 bases outside the gene matches. CDR3 coding DNA: TGTGCCAGCAGTTCGTACAGGGAGGGGGCCTATGGCTACACCTTC. Amino acids: CASSSYREGAYGYTF.

The chain links TRBV7-6 to TRBJ2-7; 7 bases are shared with TRBD1. Germline V lookup: CDR1 SGHVS, CDR2 FNYEAQ. The J segment lost 5 bases and the V segment lost 4 bases, leaving 2 bases of the junction unmatched. This CDR3 region has 12 residues. In DNA form, the CDR3 reads TGTGCCAGCAGCTACAGGGGAAACGAGCAGTACTTC. Its translation: CASSYRGNEQYF.

The V and J genes are TRBV21-1 and TRBJ2-7; the table's D call TRBD2 went unverified against the DNA. TRBV21-1 represents a pseudogene. The CDR3 covers 13 residues. Here the CDR3 DNA reads TGTGCCAGCAGCAAGAAACGGTCCTACGAGCAGTACTTC. Translated, it gives CASSKKRSYEQYF.

The CDR3 sequence is CASSLRTSIPYEQYF. The CDR3, as DNA: TGTGCCAGCAGCCTGAGGACTTCTATTCCCTACGAGCAGTACTTC. The chain has TRBV7-2 and TRBJ2-7, with a weak D call TRBD2 (5 bases). The CDR3 contains 15 residues. Per germline, CDR1 SGHTA and CDR2 FQGNSA. With 5 bases removed from V and 2 bases from J, the gap between germline ends came to 16 bases. Based on the CDR3 plus reference TRBV7-2 and TRBJ2-7, the full variable domain is GAGVSQSPSNKVTEKGKDVELRCDPISGHTALYWYRQSLGQGLEFLIYFQGNSAPDKSGLPSDRFSAERTGGSVSTLTIQRTQQEDSAVYLCASSLRTSIPYEQYFGPGTRLTVT.

This clone has more than one count but fewer than ten. V and J are TRBV7-6 and TRBJ2-3; possible D gene TRBD2, 7 bases. Trimming took off 8 bases at V and 4 bases at J, with 10 bases between the two ends. The CDR3 covers 12 residues. Germline-derived CDR1 and CDR2 are SGHVS and FNYEAQ. The CDR3 reads CASGGASDTQYF. The CDR3 DNA sequence: TGTGCCAGCGGGGGGGCCTCAGATACGCAGTATTTT.

The chain employs TRBV19 and TRBJ2-5; D is uncertain. Per the germline V gene, CDR1 is LNHDA and CDR2 is SQIVND (reference sequence). This CDR3 spans 15 amino acids. The V end lost 6 bases, the J end lost 1 base, and 15 bases lay between the germline ends. Written as DNA, the CDR3 is TGTGCCAGTAGAAAACCGGGCTCACCCCAAGAGACCCAGTACTTC. Its translation is CASRKPGSPQETQYF.

The J gene is TRBJ2-7, the V gene TRBV21-1; TRBD1 is taken as the D call from the table, unchecked against the DNA. TRBV21-1 is reported as a pseudogene. The CDR3 extends over 17 amino acids. The CDR3 loop reads CASSHLTGQVFSYEQYF. CDR3 bases: TGTGCCAGCAGCCATCTGACGGGACAGGTTTTTTCCTACGAGCAGTACTTC.

The chain recombines TRBV5-6 with TRBJ1-5; weak D call: TRBD1 (6 bases). The germline V gene has CDR1 SGHDT and CDR2 YYEEEE. This CDR3 has 13 amino acids. Trimming took 4 bases from V and 7 from J, leaving 12 bases between them. The CDR3 spells CASSLTGYQPQHF. CDR3 sequence (DNA): TGTGCCAGCAGCCTCACAGGGTACCAGCCCCAGCATTTT.

The rearrangement uses TRBV14 and TRBJ1-3; D ambiguous. The CDR3 totals 16 residues. CDR1 SGHDN and CDR2 FVKESK come from the germline V gene. V gave up 8 bases and J gave up 0 bases, with 17 bases separating them. The DNA for the CDR3 is TGTGCCAGCCCCAAAGCGGGCAGAAGCTCTGGAAACACCATATATTTT. Encoded protein: CASPKAGRSSGNTIYF.

The gene calls are TRBV7-2 and TRBJ1-3; maybe TRBD1 (6 bases). The CDR3 length is 17 residues. V gave up 1 base and J gave up 0 bases, with 13 bases separating them. The germline V gene has CDR1 SGHTA and CDR2 FQGNSA. CDR3 bases: TGTGCCAGCAGCTTAGAAGGGACACCCTTCTCTGGAAACACCATATATTTT. This gives the protein CASSLEGTPFSGNTIYF.

CDR3 coding DNA: TGTGCCAGCAGCCCCGAGGGGCAGGGGGCCTACAATGAGCAGTTCTTC. Translation: CASSPEGQGAYNEQFF. The chain is built from TRBV11-3 and TRBJ2-1, with TRBD1 matching over 7 bases. The J segment lost 2 bases and the V segment lost 5 bases, leaving 9 bases of the junction unmatched. The CDR3 length is 16 residues. Looked up from germline, CDR1 is SGHNT and CDR2 is YENEEA.

This sequence joins TRBV27 and TRBJ1-6; 10 positions match TRBD1. V lost 6 bases to trimming and J lost 4 bases; unmatched junction nucleotides: 3. Per the germline V gene, CDR1 is MNHEY and CDR2 is SMNVEV (reference sequence). The CDR3 consists of 15 residues. The DNA for the CDR3 is TGTGCCAGCAGAGCGGACAGGGGGTATAATTCACCCCTCCACTTT. It yields the protein CASRADRGYNSPLHF.

The chain recombines TRBV30 with TRBJ2-3, with D hard to call. Germline V gene lookup returns CDR1 GTSNPN and CDR2 SVGIG (reference sequence). The V gene lost 0 bases and the J gene lost 5 bases, with 6 bases spanning the gap. CDR3 length: 12 amino acids. In DNA form, the CDR3 reads TGTGCCTGGAGTGTGAACCGAGATACGCAGTATTTT. The encoded protein is CAWSVNRDTQYF.

In its sample, this clone was seen a few times. V is TRBV7-9 and J is TRBJ1-5, with TRBD1 matching over 9 bases. The CDR3 loop spans 14 amino acids. Germline CDR1 SEHNR, CDR2 FQNEAQ (reference sequence). Losses at the gene ends were 8 bases for V and 6 bases for J; bases not matched to a gene: 8. The CDR3 region has the DNA TGTGCCAGCGACCCGGGGACAGGGCTTCAGCCCCAGCATTTT. Its translation: CASDPGTGLQPQHF.

This clone appeared once. V usage is TRBV5-1 and J usage is TRBJ2-6; 8 nucleotides line up with TRBD1. The CDR3 consists of 16 residues. V gave up 4 bases and J gave up 1 base; unmatched junction bases: 4. In germline, CDR1 is SGHRS, CDR2 YFSETQ. For the CDR3, the DNA is TGCGCCAGCAGCACGACAGGGGTATCTGGGGCCAACGTCCTGACTTTC. It yields the protein CASSTTGVSGANVLTF. The full variable domain, its missing parts supplied by reference TRBV5-1 and TRBJ2-6, is KAGVTQTPRYLIKTRGQQVTLSCSPISGHRSVSWYQQTPGQGLQFLFEYFSETQRNKGNFPGRFSGRQFSNSRSEMNVSTLELGDSALYLCASSTTGVSGANVLTFGAGSRLTVL.

This chain connects TRBV2 to TRBJ2-1; maybe TRBD1 (5 bases). The CDR3 extends over 13 amino acids. Trimming removed 4 bases at V and 6 bases at J, with 10 bases between. CDR1 is SNHLY and CDR2 is FYNNEI in the germline V gene. DNA for the CDR3: TGTGCCAGCAGTGCGGACATTGGCAATGAGCAGTTCTTC. It specifies CASSADIGNEQFF.

This sequence joins TRBV18 and TRBJ2-5; D may be TRBD1 (5 bases). V was pared by 0 bases and J by 4 bases, with 12 bases between. The CDR3 totals 15 residues. Germline values: CDR1 KGHSH, CDR2 LQKENI. CDR3 nucleotide sequence: TGTGCCAGCTCACCACCGGCGCAGGGCACAGAGACCCAGTACTTC. Translating it yields CASSPPAQGTETQYF.

As for this clone: This specimen includes other DNA sequences encoding the same CDR3. The V call is TRBV7-9, the J call TRBJ1-4; 10 bases align to TRBD1. V trimming: 6 bases; J trimming: 5 bases; junction bases outside the gene matches: 3. The CDR3 sequence is 14 residues long. CDR1 and CDR2 from the germline V gene are SEHNR and FQNEAQ (reference sequence). The CDR3: CASSWDRGNEKLFF. The CDR3 DNA is TGTGCCAGCAGTTGGGACAGGGGAAATGAAAAACTGTTTTTT.

CDR3 sequence (DNA): TGTGCCAGCAGTGTCTCGGGACGGACGTACTTC. Protein product: CASSVSGRTYF. The rearrangement links TRBV6-1 to TRBJ2-7; D is tentatively TRBD1 or TRBD2 (5 bases each). V lost 4 bases and J lost 12, with 13 bases in between. The CDR3 loop spans 11 amino acids. The germline CDR1 and CDR2 sequences are MNHNS and SASEGT.

The chain is built from TRBV7-9 and TRBJ2-7, with D uncertain. This CDR3 region has 14 residues. CDR1 SEHNR and CDR2 FQNEAQ come from the germline V gene (reference sequence). V shed 1 base and J shed 3 bases, with 10 bases lying between them. For the CDR3, the DNA is TGTGCCAGCAGCTTAGGGACGGCAGACTACGAGCAGTACTTC. It translates to CASSLGTADYEQYF. The variable domain in full, with the rest retrieved from reference TRBV7-9 and TRBJ2-7, is DTGVSQNPRHKITKRGQNVTFRCDPISEHNRLYWYRQTLGQGPEFLTYFQNEAQLEKSRLLSDRFSAERPKGSFSTLEIQRTEQGDSAMYLCASSLGTADYEQYFGPGTRLTVT.

The rearrangement links TRBV2 to TRBJ2-7; D is perhaps TRBD1 or TRBD2 (5 bases each). This CDR3 is 13 amino acids long. Germline CDR1 reads SNHLY; CDR2 reads FYNNEI. Trimming removed 9 bases at V and 6 bases at J, with 18 bases between. The CDR3 DNA follows: TGTGCCAGACGAGGTCAGGGTGAGGGCGAGCAGTACTTC. Protein sequence: CARRGQGEGEQYF.

This rearrangement joins TRBV29-1 to TRBJ1-4; tentatively, D is TRBD1 (6 bases). V shed 6 bases and J shed 4 bases, with 12 bases lying between them. The V gene's germline CDR1 is SQVTM and CDR2 ANQGSEA. The CDR3 length is 13 residues. The CDR3 region is CSVGGHSNEKLFF. The CDR3 DNA reads as TGCAGCGTGGGGGGGCACAGTAATGAAAAACTGTTTTTT.

This clone was observed a handful of times. The J gene is TRBJ1-2, the V gene TRBV10-3, with 7 bases lining up with TRBD1. Unmatched junction bases numbered 9, after V lost 9 bases and J lost 5 bases. The CDR3 contains 13 residues. Germline V CDR1 and CDR2: ENHRY, SYGVKD. CDR3 region: CAIHRDSDYGYTF. The CDR3 region has the DNA TGTGCCATTCACCGGGACAGCGATTATGGCTACACCTTC.

The rearrangement joins TRBV5-1 to TRBJ2-1, with D unresolved. This CDR3 spans 11 amino acids. The germline V and J ends were trimmed by 3 bases and 6 bases, with 4 bases remaining between them. From germline, CDR1 is SGHRS and CDR2 YFSETQ. The CDR3 nucleotides are TGCGCCAGCAGCTCCCGCAATGAGCAGTTCTTC. Protein: CASSSRNEQFF. Supplemented by reference TRBV5-1 and TRBJ2-1, the full variable domain reads KAGVTQTPRYLIKTRGQQVTLSCSPISGHRSVSWYQQTPGQGLQFLFEYFSETQRNKGNFPGRFSGRQFSNSRSEMNVSTLELGDSALYLCASSSRNEQFFGPGTRLTVL.